These T cell receptor beta chains were read from a single sample in a study of blood T cell repertoires in COVID-19. Measured with immunoSEQ multiplex PCR; TCRdb has only the in-frame clones, and not every one. The profile shows approximately 200,000 clones, 75% to 90% of them singletons. What was sequenced was PBMCs or T cells enriched from blood (not recorded which). These receptors were collected from a woman aged 30 to 39 who had recovered from COVID-19. The CDR3 runs from the conserved cysteine through the conserved F or W. A D gene is named only where the DNA matches it firmly. Rows give clone size only sometimes, using once, few, many, or a class for an expanded clone.

TRBJ1-2 | - | TRBV30 | - | TGTGCCTGGAACTTCGGGGTAATGGACTATGGCTACACCTTC | CAWNFGVMDYGYTF
TRBJ2-1 | - | TRBV2 | - | TGTGCCAGCAGCCTTAGCGGAAACAATGAGCAGTTCTTC | CASSLSGNNEQFF
TRBJ2-1 | TRBD2 | TRBV6-4 | - | TGTGCCAGCAGTACTAGCGCGGACAATGAGCAGTTCTTC | CASSTSADNEQFF
TRBJ2-7 | - | TRBV4-2 | - | TGTGCCAGCAGCCAAGAGAACAGCCGTACGAGGCAGTACTTC | CASSQENSRTRQYF
TRBJ2-3 | - | TRBV5-6 | - | TGTGCCAGCATCTGGTCGGTAGCGGCAGCTCCCACAGATACGCAGTATTTT | CASIWSVAAAPTDTQYF
TRBJ1-1 | - | TRBV7-2 | - | TGTGCCAGCAGCCCTCGTGGGGGGGGATTAGGAGCTTTCTTT | CASSPRGGGLGAFF
TRBJ2-3 | TRBD1 | TRBV29-1 | - | TGCAGCGTTGACCGCACAGGGGGCGGTAGGCCTGGGTCCGGAGATACGCAGTATTTT | CSVDRTGGGRPGSGDTQYF
TRBJ1-2 | - | TRBV9 | - | TGTGCCAGCAGCGTCACCAAGGACAGTAGGTATGGCTACACCTTC | CASSVTKDSRYGYTF
TRBJ1-6 | - | TRBV21-1 | - | TGTGCCAGCAGCTTCCGGGACAGGTACTCCTATAATTCACCCCTCCACTTT | CASSFRDRYSYNSPLHF
TRBJ1-2 | TRBD1 | TRBV29-1 | - | TGCAGCGCCGCGACAGGGACCTATGGCTACACCTTC | CSAATGTYGYTF
TRBJ1-2 | TRBD1 | TRBV3-1/TRBV3-2 | few | TGTGCCAGCAGCCAAGATTGGGACAGGAGGGACTATGGCTACACCTTC | CASSQDWDRRDYGYTF
TRBJ2-1 | - | TRBV15 | - | TGTGCCACCAGCTCGCGGGCTGAATTCTACAATGAGCAGTTCTTC | CATSSRAEFYNEQFF
TRBJ2-1 | - | TRBV30 | - | TGTGCCTGGAGGAGGGGGGACAGAGACTACAATGAGCAGTTCTTC | CAWRRGDRDYNEQFF
TRBJ2-1 | - | TRBV7-2 | - | TGTGCCAGCAGCCTTGGACCGGCTGGGGGGAATGAGCAGTTCTTC | CASSLGPAGGNEQFF
TRBJ2-1 | - | TRBV6-5 | - | TGTGCCAGCAGTTATAATGGGGGGGCGAACAATGAGCAGTTCTTC | CASSYNGGANNEQFF
TRBJ2-3 | - | TRBV24-1 | - | TGTGCCACCAGTGTGGAGGGAGATACGCAGTATTTT | CATSVEGDTQYF
TRBJ2-7 | - | TRBV6-5 | - | TGTGCCAGCAGTTCCGCAGGGTCCGAGCAGTACTTC | CASSSAGSEQYF
TRBJ1-2 | - | TRBV12-3/TRBV12-4 | - | TGTGCCAGCAGTTCCCCTTTCGGGGGCTACACCTTC | CASSSPFGGYTF
TRBJ2-1 | TRBD1 | TRBV29-1 | once | TGCAGCGTTGAAGAGGGGACAGGGTCCTACAATGAGCAGTTCTTC | CSVEEGTGSYNEQFF
TRBJ2-3 | TRBD2 | TRBV10-3 | once | TGTGCCATCAGTAAAGCGGGGGCGAACACAGATACGCAGTATTTT | CAISKAGANTDTQYF
TRBJ1-1 | TRBD1 | TRBV30 | - | TGTGCCTGGAGATTCGGGGACAGGGATAACACTGAAGCTTTCTTT | CAWRFGDRDNTEAFF
TRBJ1-1 | - | TRBV5-6 | - | TGTGCCAGCAGCTTCCCGGGGAACACTGAAGCTTTCTTT | CASSFPGNTEAFF
TRBJ2-1 | TRBD2 | TRBV4-3 | - | TGCGCCAGCAGGCTAGCGGGGGGGCCAAATGAGCAGTTCTTC | CASRLAGGPNEQFF
TRBJ1-4 | - | TRBV19 | - | TGTGCCAGTAGTACCCACCGGAATGAAAAACTGTTTTTT | CASSTHRNEKLFF
TRBJ2-1 | TRBD2 | TRBV10-3 | - | TGTGCCATCAGGGTAGCGGGATACAATGAGCAGTTCTTC | CAIRVAGYNEQFF
TRBJ2-2 | TRBD1 | TRBV6-2/TRBV6-3 | few | TGTGCCAGCAGCCGTTCAGGGGGCTTCGGGGAGCTGTTTTTT | CASSRSGGFGELFF
TRBJ1-6 | TRBD1 | TRBV7-2 | - | TGTGCCAGCAGCTTAAGGGGCGGGGGACAGGGGTACAATTCACCCCTCCACTTT | CASSLRGGGQGYNSPLHF
TRBJ1-2 | TRBD1 | TRBV11-2 | - | TGTGCCAGCAGCCAGAACAGGGGATGGGGCTACACCTTC | CASSQNRGWGYTF
TRBJ2-3 | TRBD1 | TRBV4-3 | once | TGCGCCAGCAGCCAAGAGAGGACAGGTCCCCCAGATACGCAGTATTTT | CASSQERTGPPDTQYF
TRBJ1-1 | TRBD1 | TRBV9 | - | TGTGCCAGCAGAGGGACAGAGAACACTGAAGCTTTCTTT | CASRGTENTEAFF
TRBJ1-5 | - | TRBV5-5 | - | TGTGCCAGCAGCTGGCAGGGTACTCAGCCCCAGCATTTT | CASSWQGTQPQHF
TRBJ2-3 | TRBD2 | TRBV9 | - | TGTGCCAGCAGCCCAGTGGGACTAGCGGGAGAATCTTATTCAGATACGCAGTATTTT | CASSPVGLAGESYSDTQYF
TRBJ2-3 | TRBD2 | TRBV5-5 | - | TGTGCCAGCAGCCGGACTAGCGGGGCGGATACGCAGTATTTT | CASSRTSGADTQYF
TRBJ1-6 | - | TRBV30 | few | TGTGCCTGGAGTAGTCCGAGCTATAATTCACCCCTCCACTTT | CAWSSPSYNSPLHF
TRBJ2-2 | TRBD2 | TRBV4-3 | - | TGCGCCAGCAGCCAAGGCCCGCTGGGGGGGGACACCGGGGAGCTGTTTTTT | CASSQGPLGGDTGELFF
TRBJ2-5 | TRBD2 | TRBV7-2 | - | TGTGCCAGCAGCTTAGCGGGACTAGCGGGAGGTCAAGAGACCCAGTACTTC | CASSLAGLAGGQETQYF
TRBJ2-1 | - | TRBV24-1 | once | TGTGCCACCCACGGGAGAGAAGGAAGCAATGAGCAGTTCTTC | CATHGREGSNEQFF
TRBJ2-2 | - | TRBV2 | - | TGTGCCAGCAGTCAGAAGCCTAGCGATATTAACACCGGGGAGCTGTTTTTT | CASSQKPSDINTGELFF
TRBJ1-2 | TRBD1 | TRBV7-2 | - | TGTGCCAGCAGCGGCCGGGACAGGGCTAACTATGGCTACACCTTC | CASSGRDRANYGYTF
TRBJ1-4 | - | TRBV4-2 | - | TGTGCCAGCAGCCAAGAGGAGGCTTGGGAAAAACTGTTTTTT | CASSQEEAWEKLFF
TRBJ2-3 | - | TRBV5-1 | - | TGCGCCAGCAGCCCAGGGGAGCCAAGCACAGATACGCAGTATTTT | CASSPGEPSTDTQYF
TRBJ1-4 | - | TRBV29-1 | - | TGCAGCGTTGCCAGCGGTCTCTCGGGAAAACTGTTTTTT | CSVASGLSGKLFF
TRBJ2-7 | - | TRBV15 | once | TGTGCCACCAGCCAGGAGGCAGATAATCCCTACGAGCAGTACTTC | CATSQEADNPYEQYF
TRBJ2-2 | - | TRBV5-1 | - | TGCGCCAGCAGCTCCGCGAACACCGGGGAGCTGTTTTTT | CASSSANTGELFF
TRBJ2-7 | TRBD1 | TRBV10-1 | - | TGCGCCAGCAGGCGCCGGGACAGTTCCTACGAGCAGTACTTC | CASRRRDSSYEQYF
TRBJ2-5 | TRBD1 | TRBV7-2 | - | TGTGCCAGCAGCTTAGTGGGACAGCACCAAGAGACCCAGTACTTC | CASSLVGQHQETQYF
TRBJ1-1 | - | TRBV6-4 | - | TGTGCCAGCAGCGCGAAAATGAACACTGAAGCTTTCTTT | CASSAKMNTEAFF
TRBJ2-1 | TRBD1 | TRBV6-5 | - | TGTGCCAGCAGTTACGGACAGGGATACTACAATGAGCAGTTCTTC | CASSYGQGYYNEQFF
TRBJ1-1 | TRBD1 | TRBV6-2/TRBV6-3 | - | TGTGCCAGCAGTTACCGCCGGGACGGACAGGTGAACACTGAAGCTTTCTTT | CASSYRRDGQVNTEAFF
TRBJ1-6 | - | TRBV7-8 | - | TGTGCCAGCAGTTCACAGGGTTTGTCACCCCTCCACTTT | CASSSQGLSPLHF
TRBJ2-7 | TRBD1 | TRBV28 | - | TGTGCCAGCAGTTCCGGGACAGCGAGTAACTACGAGCAGTACTTC | CASSSGTASNYEQYF
TRBJ2-7 | - | TRBV6-6 | - | TGTGCCAGCAGCCTCAGGGTATTCTACGAGCAGTACTTC | CASSLRVFYEQYF
TRBJ1-2 | - | TRBV19 | - | TGTGCCGGCTTTCTGGCATCGTATGGCTACACCTTC | CAGFLASYGYTF
TRBJ2-5 | TRBD2 | TRBV7-2 | - | TGTGCCAGCAGCATTAGCGGGAGGAAAGAGACCCAGTACTTC | CASSISGRKETQYF